This T cell receptor (beta chain) appears in the sequencing data of a study of T cell changes during pregnancy in multiple sclerosis (dated by TCRdb to between 2018 and 2021). For the wider study: Changes in the T cell repertoire over the course of pregnancy were examined in this study in women with multiple sclerosis.

On this clone: It has no known antigen specificity. No per-base quality is available; no much larger clone lies one base away.

The germline V gene (reference sequence) provides CDR1 MNHNY and CDR2 SVGAGI. From the cysteine through the phenylalanine, the CDR3 covers 14 amino acids. Only the CDR3 part of the read is kept: 42 bases, read in frame from the first base. V is trimmed back by 4 bases and J by 1 base, and the junction contains 3 bases that no gene match accounts for. The library relied on the immunoSEQ multiplex PCR assay. TCRdb re-hosts the immuneACCESS table, in-frame sequences only. Its copies lack some clones; in the studies checked, an unresolved V gene accounts for under half of them, and the cause for the rest is not known. This sample is represented by over 50,000 clones; around 87% of them were singletons. Clones ranked in the top ten supply approximately 5% of the sample.

Sequenced material: peripheral blood from another person, used as feeder cells. This receptor chain uses TRBV6-6 and TRBJ1-1; TRBD1 agrees with 7 junctional bases. This TCR was recovered from a human donor whose cells served as feeder cells for cultures in a pregnancy study. CDR3 loop: CASSSRTGNTEAFF. The nucleotides read TGTGCCAGCAGTTCCCGGACAGGGAACACTGAAGCTTTCTTT.